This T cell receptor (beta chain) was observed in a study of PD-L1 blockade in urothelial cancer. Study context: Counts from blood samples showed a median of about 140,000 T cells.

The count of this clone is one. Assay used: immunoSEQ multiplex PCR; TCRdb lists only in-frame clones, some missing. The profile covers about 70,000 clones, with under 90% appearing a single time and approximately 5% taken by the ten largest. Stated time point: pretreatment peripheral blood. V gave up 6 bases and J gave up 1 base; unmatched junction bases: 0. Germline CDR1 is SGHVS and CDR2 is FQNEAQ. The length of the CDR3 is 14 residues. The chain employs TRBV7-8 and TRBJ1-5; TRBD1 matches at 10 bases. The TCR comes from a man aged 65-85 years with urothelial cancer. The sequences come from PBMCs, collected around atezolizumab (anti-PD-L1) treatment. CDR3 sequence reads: CASRGQGSNQPQHF. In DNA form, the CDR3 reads TGTGCCAGCAGGGGACAGGGGAGCAATCAGCCCCAGCATTTT.